This section outlines one TCR beta chain sequence together with its context. Antigen unknown. This CDR3 spans 15 amino acids. Germline V gene data show CDR1 as LGHNA and CDR2 as YSLEER. Germline trimming cut 3 bases from V and 3 bases from J; bases unmatched to any gene: 4. The sample originates from a study of response to subunit inactivated influenza vaccine. Findings and limits, study-wide: That few new T cells are recruited by each seasonal influenza vaccination was the authors' suggestion.

TCRdb passed the RT-PCR reads through MiXCR, listing each CDR3 protein once. This sample has fewer than 350,000 distinct CDR3 sequences; 21% occur once, and the top ten carry about 10%. The TCR was taken from a man aged 45 to 70 who received an inactivated influenza vaccine. J is TRBJ2-1 and V is TRBV4-3, with 8 nucleotides matching TRBD1. This material consisted of PBMCs from blood, taken 21 months after vaccination. CDR3 amino acids: CASSQRTGFYNEQFF. CDR3 nucleotide sequence: TGCGCCAGCAGCCAGCGGACAGGGTTCTACAATGAGCAGTTCTTC.